Given below is one T cell receptor (beta chain) in context. Its antigen is unknown. A multiplex PCR was run with 60 Vbeta primers and 13 Jbeta primers. Assay used: immunoSEQ multiplex PCR; TCRdb lists only in-frame clones, some missing. Here the sample spans roughly 100,000 clones, roughly 76% being singletons. The data derive from a study of cytomegalovirus exposure and HLA in healthy donors. Study findings and constraints: With further analysis later on, most CMV-associated TCR beta chains appeared HLA-restricted. In an earlier analysis, productive rearrangement rates for most beta V segments clustered near 87% or 30%. Cytomegalovirus association was listed for 150 to 200 TCR beta chains. Sequencing likely generated an artifact that appeared as a cluster of highly shared sequence variants.

The clonotype originates from a man between 35 and 55 years old in good health and CMV-seronegative. Input material: PBMCs.

CDR3 sequence (DNA): TGCAGCGTTCGGACCTCGGAAGGTGCGGGTGGCTACACCTTC. Its protein is CSVRTSEGAGGYTF. The chain links TRBV29-1 to TRBJ1-2, with unresolved D. The CDR3 contains 14 residues. Germline assignment: CDR1 SQVTM and CDR2 ANQGSEA. V was trimmed by 5 bases and J by 7 bases, leaving 20 bases between them.